This TCR beta chain was sequenced during a study of cytotoxic CD8 clonotypes in ibrutinib-treated CLL. The germline gives CDR1 MDHEN, CDR2 SYDVKM. The CDR3 contains 15 residues. V lost 5 bases to trimming and J lost 7 bases, with 18 bases between them. Using immunoSEQ multiplex PCR, the repertoire was profiled, and TCRdb retains in-frame clones only, with some absent. The sample has some 120,000 clones; 84% are singletons. For this clone: Its cognate antigen is unknown.

The study's findings and limits: Baseline values of clonality outstripped age-matched healthy donors and followed circulating CD8+ T-cell counts.

The rearrangement uses TRBV28 and TRBJ1-3, with D possibly being TRBD1 (6 bases). This sequence was found in a human donor with chronic lymphocytic leukemia. The material was PBMCs, obtained after 24 months of ibrutinib treatment. The CDR3 protein is CASSPSAGELNTIYF. In DNA form, the CDR3 reads TGTGCCAGCAGTCCCAGCGCAGGGGAGTTGAACACCATATATTTT.